The T cell receptor beta chain described here comes from a study of graft-versus-host responses after intestinal transplantation. Study context: Each patient got anti-thymocyte globulin induction, then tacrolimus and steroids for about 3 years.

Germline V gene data show CDR1 as LNHDA and CDR2 as SQIVND (reference sequence). The CDR3 length is 19 residues. The germline V and J ends were trimmed by 1 base and 0 bases, with 19 bases remaining between them. The study's findings and limits: Peak GvH clone levels in circulation were associated with early post-transplant HvG declines. Allografts of patients with graft-donor T cell macrochimerism showed high graft-versus-host to host-versus-graft clone ratios.

Regarding this clone: As yet, its antigen is unknown.

TCRdb's copy holds only in-frame clones and misses some; the assay was immunoSEQ multiplex PCR. The sample carries about 59,000 clones, about 94% recorded once. This chain joins TRBV19 and TRBJ1-5; a weak D match, TRBD1 (5 bases). This TCR derives from a human donor who was the organ donor for an intestinal transplant. The sequencing here drew on unstimulated CD4+ T cells sorted from spleen or lymph node cells, taken before transplant. The CDR3 DNA reads as TGTGCCAGTAGTATAGGAAGAGGTCCAGGGTTCTCTAGCAATCAGCCCCAGCATTTT. It codes for CASSIGRGPGFSSNQPQHF.